The present T cell receptor beta chain was sequenced within a study of STAT5B mutations in CD4+ large granular lymphocyte leukemia. Study conclusions and caveats: 25% of private leukemic clonotypes occurred rarely in other patients' non-leukemic repertoires.

On this clone: The antigen remains undetermined.

The assay was run at survey level. Sequenced by immunoSEQ multiplex PCR; TCRdb stores in-frame clones only, minus some. The data show some 34,000 clones, less than 85% seen once. Germline CDR1 and CDR2: SGHTA and FQGNSA. The V gene end was trimmed by 5 bases and the J gene end by 3 bases; junction bases not matched to a gene: 7. The CDR3 is 14 amino acids. This sequence joins TRBV7-2 and TRBJ2-7; 7 bases are a match to TRBD1. Material for sequencing was CD4+ T cells from blood buffy coats. The source of this sequence is a human donor in good health. CDR3 nucleotides: TGTGCCAGCAGCCCGCAGACAGGGAGCTACGAGCAGTACTTC. It translates to CASSPQTGSYEQYF.